The next 25 T cell receptor beta chains were all read from a single sample in a study of cytomegalovirus exposure and HLA in healthy donors. TCRdb keeps only in-frame clones here, not all; method: immunoSEQ multiplex PCR. The data hold 50,000 to 80,000 clones, with roughly 94% observed a single time. The sequencing sample was made of PBMCs. Receptors were obtained from a woman younger than 35 in good health and CMV-seropositive.

The chain employs TRBV19 and TRBJ2-7, with TRBD2 matching 7 bases. There are 14 residues in the CDR3. Germline loops: CDR1 LNHDA, CDR2 SQIVND (reference sequence). With 5 bases clipped from V and 2 bases from J, the junction kept 6 bases outside the gene matches. Here the CDR3 reads CASSAGVRAYEQYF. The CDR3 coding sequence is TGTGCCAGTAGTGCGGGGGTTAGAGCCTACGAGCAGTACTTC.

This clone was picked up one time. The chain uses TRBV29-1 and TRBJ2-7; TRBD1 agrees at 8 bases. This CDR3 is 11 amino acids long. Germline values: CDR1 SQVTM, CDR2 ANQGSEA. V trimming: 7 bases; J trimming: 4 bases; junction bases outside the gene matches: 3. The CDR3: CSGQGAYEQYF. CDR3 nucleotides: TGCAGCGGCCAGGGGGCGTACGAGCAGTACTTC.

This sequence joins TRBV7-2 and TRBJ1-1; D remains unclear. The CDR3 contains 15 residues. In germline, CDR1 is SGHTA, CDR2 FQGNSA. V shed 7 bases and J shed 5 bases, with 20 bases lying between them. DNA for the CDR3: TGTGCCAGCACGCCGCCGCAGCCTAGCCGTACTGAAGCTTTCTTT. Its protein product is CASTPPQPSRTEAFF.

Points on this clone: Its ends do not fully match the called genes, so a read error is possible. The chain is built from TRBV30 and TRBJ1-5, with 10 positions matching TRBD1. The CDR3 consists of 12 residues. CDR1 and CDR2 from the germline V gene are GTSNPN and SVGIG (reference sequence). CDR3 amino acids: CAAYLSGTGAAF. CDR3 coding DNA: TGTGCCGCTTATCTATCCGGGACAGGGGCCGCATTT. Based on the CDR3 plus reference TRBV30 and TRBJ1-5, the full variable domain is SQTIHQWPATLVQPVGSPLSLECTVEGTSNPNLYWYRQAAGRGLQLLFYSVGIGQISSEVPQNLSASRPQDRQFILSSKKLLLSDSGFYLCAAYLSGTGAAFGDGTRLSIL.

The chain recombines TRBV7-9 with TRBJ2-7, with unresolved D. V was trimmed by 5 bases and J by 1 base, leaving 9 bases between them. Germline loops: CDR1 SEHNR, CDR2 FQNEAQ (reference sequence). The CDR3 runs 13 residues. CDR3 sequence: CASSTARSYEQYF. In nucleotides, the CDR3 is TGTGCCAGCAGCACTGCGAGGTCCTACGAGCAGTACTTC.

This sequence joins TRBV11-2 and TRBJ2-1; 11 nucleotides align to TRBD1. The CDR3 runs to 13 residues. J lost 13 bases, V lost 5 bases, and 7 bases had no gene match. Germline lookup yields CDR1 SGHAT and CDR2 FQNNGV. The CDR3 protein is CASSLGGQGVQFF. The CDR3 DNA reads as TGTGCCAGCAGCCTAGGGGGACAGGGGGTCCAGTTCTTC.

The chain has TRBV7-2 and TRBJ2-7; TRBD1 aligns across 8 bases. With 2 bases clipped from V and 2 bases from J, the junction kept 5 bases outside the gene matches. The CDR3 is 15 residues long. CDR1 SGHTA and CDR2 FQGNSA come from the germline V gene. CDR3 DNA sequence: TGTGCCAGCAGCTTAAGAGGGACAGGTCCCTACGAGCAGTACTTC. Protein sequence: CASSLRGTGPYEQYF.

The chain uses TRBV7-2 and TRBJ1-5; 8 nucleotides line up with TRBD1. Germline CDR1 reads SGHTA; CDR2 reads FQGNSA. The CDR3 has 15 amino acids. V shed 6 bases, J shed 2 bases, and the junction held 6 bases outside the gene matches. The chain's CDR3 is CASSLNRGGNQPQHF. The CDR3 region has the DNA TGTGCCAGCAGTTTGAACAGGGGGGGCAATCAGCCCCAGCATTTT.

The count of this clone is one. V usage is TRBV9 and J usage is TRBJ1-6, with TRBD1 matching over 9 bases. V was clipped by 5 bases and J by 7 bases; unmatched bases: 1. The CDR3 length is 13 residues. Germline V CDR1 and CDR2: SGDLS, YYNGEE. DNA for the CDR3: TGTGCCAGCAGGGGGACAGGGAATTCACCCCTCCACTTT. It translates to CASRGTGNSPLHF.

This sequence joins TRBV21-1 and TRBJ2-3; TRBD2, the table's D call, was not compared with the DNA. TRBV21-1 is termed a pseudogene. This CDR3 is 16 amino acids long. The CDR3 nucleotides read TGTGCCAGCAGCAAAACTACTAGCGGGGCGGCAGATACGCAGTATTTT. It codes for CASSKTTSGAADTQYF.

The chain is built from TRBV5-6 and TRBJ2-1; 9 bases align to TRBD2. V gave up 2 bases and J gave up 2 bases; unmatched junction bases: 2. The CDR3 extends over 15 amino acids. The germline V gene has CDR1 SGHDT and CDR2 YYEEEE. In nucleotides, the CDR3 is TGTGCCAGCAGCTTTCCTAGCGGGGCCTACAATGAGCAGTTCTTC. This codes for CASSFPSGAYNEQFF.

This clone was observed once. The J gene is TRBJ2-1, the V gene TRBV18; 11 nucleotides line up with TRBD2. This CDR3 comprises 19 residues. With V trimmed by 2 bases and J by 14 bases, 23 bases remained unmatched. Germline CDR1 KGHSH, CDR2 LQKENI. The CDR3 sequence is CASSPVSLAGGRLPNGKFF. In DNA, the CDR3 is TGTGCCAGCTCACCAGTCAGTCTAGCGGGAGGTCGGCTTCCCAATGGAAAGTTCTTC.

The chain is built from TRBV18 and TRBJ2-3; 13 bases match TRBD2. Germline V gene sequence: CDR1 KGHSH, CDR2 LQKENI. CDR3 length: 15 residues. V dropped 6 bases and J dropped 2; count of bases not matched to a gene: 2. The CDR3 region has the DNA TGTGCCAGCTCGGGGACTAGCGGGGCCACAGATACGCAGTATTTT. Translated, it gives CASSGTSGATDTQYF. The entire variable domain, with the rest obtained from reference TRBV18 and TRBJ2-3, is as follows: NAGVMQNPRHLVRRRGQEARLRCSPMKGHSHVYWYRQLPEEGLKFMVYLQKENIIDESGMPKERFSAEFPKEGPSILRIQQVVRGDSAAYFCASSGTSGATDTQYFGPGTRLTVL.

V gene TRBV7-2 combines with J gene TRBJ1-4; D is perhaps TRBD1 (6 bases). CDR3 length: 15 residues. V lost 6 bases to trimming and J lost 7 bases, with 18 bases between them. Germline CDR1 and CDR2: SGHTA and FQGNSA. The CDR3 DNA follows: TGTGCCAGCAGTCTCATAGGGGGTGAAGGTGAAAAACTGTTTTTT. This sequence encodes CASSLIGGEGEKLFF.

The rearrangement uses TRBV30 and TRBJ2-7; D might be TRBD2 (5 bases). Trimming pared 0 bases from V and 7 bases from J, leaving 13 bases between. Germline V gives CDR1 GTSNPN, CDR2 SVGIG (reference sequence). The CDR3 totals 13 residues. CDR3 in amino acids: CAWSVGLPFEQYF. The CDR3 DNA reads as TGTGCCTGGAGTGTAGGACTTCCTTTTGAGCAGTACTTC.

The chain combines TRBV7-9 with TRBJ2-5, with D tentatively TRBD1 (5 bases). Germline V lookup: CDR1 SEHNR, CDR2 FQNEAQ (reference sequence). This CDR3 spans 15 amino acids. Trimming shortened V by 0 bases and J by 5 bases, and 13 bases separated the two germline ends. CDR3 bases: TGTGCCAGCAGCTTAGCTAGCAGGGTTTTGGAGACCCAGTACTTC. Its protein product is CASSLASRVLETQYF.

J is TRBJ2-7 and V is TRBV5-1; 9 nucleotides match TRBD1. The CDR3 extends over 14 amino acids. J was trimmed by 2 bases and V by 4 bases; bases with no gene match: 4. The germline V gene encodes CDR1 SGHRS and CDR2 YFSETQ. CDR3 sequence (DNA): TGCGCCAGCAGCGGGACAGGGACCACCTACGAGCAGTACTTC. The encoded protein is CASSGTGTTYEQYF.

The chain links TRBV10-3 to TRBJ2-1, with TRBD2 matching over 7 bases. The CDR3 has 17 amino acids. Germline V gives CDR1 ENHRY, CDR2 SYGVKD. With V trimmed by 3 bases and J by 1 base, 9 bases remained unmatched. CDR3: CAISDILGGGSYNEQFF. The CDR3 nucleotides read TGTGCCATCAGTGATATCCTGGGGGGAGGGTCCTACAATGAGCAGTTCTTC.

The chain joins TRBV29-1 to TRBJ2-7, with D tentatively TRBD1 (5 bases). The CDR3 length is 11 residues. V lost 2 bases and J 3 bases, leaving 5 bases between the germline ends. Germline loops: CDR1 SQVTM, CDR2 ANQGSEA. CDR3 loop: CSVEQGYEQYF. The CDR3 region has the DNA TGCAGCGTTGAACAGGGCTACGAGCAGTACTTC.

J is TRBJ2-5 and V is TRBV2; 7 bases map to TRBD1. Trimming removed 4 bases from V and 5 bases from J; junction bases left unmatched: 4. Per germline, CDR1 SNHLY and CDR2 FYNNEI. The CDR3 totals 13 residues. The CDR3, as DNA: TGTGCCAGCAGTGTGTACAGGGGCGAGACCCAGTACTTC. Translation: CASSVYRGETQYF.

This clone was observed a single time. This chain joins TRBV5-4 and TRBJ2-5; a possible D gene is TRBD2 (6 bases). This CDR3 comprises 14 residues. Germline lookup yields CDR1 SGHNT and CDR2 YYREEE (reference sequence). V was cut by 0 bases and J by 5 bases, with 11 bases left in between. CDR3 coding DNA: TGTGCCAGCAGCTTGGCACTAGCCGGCGAGACCCAGTACTTC. This sequence encodes CASSLALAGETQYF.

The chain employs TRBV2 and TRBJ2-5; weak D call: TRBD1 (6 bases). This CDR3 has 15 residues. CDR1 is SNHLY, CDR2 FYNNEI, per germline. V lost 3 bases and J lost 7, with 18 bases in between. The CDR3, as DNA: TGTGCCAGCAGTGAGTTGACAGGCCGTATCGGGACCCAGTACTTC. Translating gives CASSELTGRIGTQYF.

This rearrangement joins TRBV28 to TRBJ1-3; D unresolved. Germline loops: CDR1 MDHEN, CDR2 SYDVKM. V was cut by 2 bases and J by 5 bases, with 10 bases left in between. CDR3 length: 14 amino acids. Here the CDR3 reads CASSLKLFRNTIYF. The CDR3 region has the DNA TGTGCCAGCAGTTTAAAACTGTTCCGAAACACCATATATTTT.

This clone was seen only a few times. The rearrangement joins TRBV5-1 to TRBJ1-2; TRBD1 might be the D (6 bases). Per the germline V gene, CDR1 is SGHRS and CDR2 is YFSETQ. V was pared by 0 bases and J by 4 bases, with 10 bases between. The CDR3 has 14 residues. DNA for the CDR3: TGCGCCAGCAGCTTGGCCTTGGACAGCTATGGCTACACCTTC. Translation: CASSLALDSYGYTF.

The chain couples TRBV10-3 to TRBJ1-6; no firm D call. The length of the CDR3 is 16 residues. CDR1 ENHRY and CDR2 SYGVKD come from the germline V gene. V shed 6 bases and J shed 6 bases, with 18 bases lying between them. The CDR3 protein is CAIRKEDDRINSPLHF. The CDR3 nucleotides are TGTGCCATCAGGAAGGAGGATGACCGTATTAATTCACCCCTCCACTTT.